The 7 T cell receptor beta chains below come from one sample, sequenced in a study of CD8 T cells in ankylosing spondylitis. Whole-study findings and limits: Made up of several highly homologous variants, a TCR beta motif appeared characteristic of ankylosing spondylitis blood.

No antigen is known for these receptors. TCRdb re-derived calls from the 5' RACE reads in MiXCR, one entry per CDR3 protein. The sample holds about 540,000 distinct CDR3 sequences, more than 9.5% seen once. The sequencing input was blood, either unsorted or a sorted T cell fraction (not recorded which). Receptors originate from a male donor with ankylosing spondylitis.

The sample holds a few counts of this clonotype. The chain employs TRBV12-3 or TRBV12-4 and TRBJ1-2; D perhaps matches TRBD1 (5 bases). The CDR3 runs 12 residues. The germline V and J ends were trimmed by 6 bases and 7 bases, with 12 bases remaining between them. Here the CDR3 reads CASSLAGLGYTF. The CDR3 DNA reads TGTGCCAGCAGCCTGGCAGGGCTTGGCTACACCTTC.

This chain's CDR3 is CASSQGLASEQFF. DNA for the CDR3: TGTGCCAGCAGCCAGGGACTAGCGTCTGAGCAGTTCTTC. The genes are TRBV5-6 and TRBJ2-1; 10 bases are shared with TRBD2. The V gene's germline CDR1 is SGHDT and CDR2 YYEEEE. Trimming at V came to 4 bases and at J to 9 bases, leaving 4 bases not matched to a gene. This CDR3 has 13 residues.

The CDR3 region is CASSAGRPEAFF. DNA for the CDR3: TGTGCCAGCAGTGCCGGGCGGCCTGAAGCTTTCTTT. The chain combines TRBV13 with TRBJ1-1; no firm D call. With 6 bases removed from V and 6 bases from J, the gap between germline ends came to 11 bases. The germline V gene encodes CDR1 PRHDT and CDR2 FYEKMQ (reference sequence). There are 12 residues in the CDR3.

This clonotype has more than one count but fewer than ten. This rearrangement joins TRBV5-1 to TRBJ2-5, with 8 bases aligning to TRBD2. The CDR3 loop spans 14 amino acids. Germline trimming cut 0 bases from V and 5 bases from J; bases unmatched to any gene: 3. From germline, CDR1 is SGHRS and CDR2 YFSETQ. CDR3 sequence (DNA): TGCGCCAGCAGCTTGGGACTAGCGTCTGAGACCCAGTACTTC. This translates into CASSLGLASETQYF.

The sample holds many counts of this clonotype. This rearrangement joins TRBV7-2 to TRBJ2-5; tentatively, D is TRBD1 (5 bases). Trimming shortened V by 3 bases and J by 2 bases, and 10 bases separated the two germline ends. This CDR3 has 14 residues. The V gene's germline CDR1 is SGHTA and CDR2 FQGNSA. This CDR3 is CASSFWGRQETQYF. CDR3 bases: TGTGCCAGCAGCTTCTGGGGCAGACAAGAGACCCAGTACTTC.

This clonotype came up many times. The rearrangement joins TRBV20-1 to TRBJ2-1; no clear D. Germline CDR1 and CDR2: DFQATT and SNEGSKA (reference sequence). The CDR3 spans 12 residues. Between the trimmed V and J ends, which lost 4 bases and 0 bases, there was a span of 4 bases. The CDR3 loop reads CSAKLSYNEQFF. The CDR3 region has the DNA TGCAGTGCTAAACTCTCCTACAATGAGCAGTTCTTC.

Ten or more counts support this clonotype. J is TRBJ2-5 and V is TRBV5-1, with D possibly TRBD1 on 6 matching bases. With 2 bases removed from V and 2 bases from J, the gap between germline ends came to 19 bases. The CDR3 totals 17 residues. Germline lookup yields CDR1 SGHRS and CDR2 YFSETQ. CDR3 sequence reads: CASSLLQGTPEQETQYF. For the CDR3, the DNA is TGCGCCAGCAGCTTACTTCAGGGGACACCAGAGCAAGAGACCCAGTACTTC. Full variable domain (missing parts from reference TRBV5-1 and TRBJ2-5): KAGVTQTPRYLIKTRGQQVTLSCSPISGHRSVSWYQQTPGQGLQFLFEYFSETQRNKGNFPGRFSGRQFSNSRSEMNVSTLELGDSALYLCASSLLQGTPEQETQYFGPGTRLLVL.